This T cell receptor beta chain was found in a study of blood T cell repertoires in COVID-19. The overall study: Researchers got acute and convalescent COVID-19 samples from the United States, Italy and Spain. T cells, B-cell-depleted T cells, or PBMCs provided the cDNA or gDNA that served as material.

In the original analysis: Nucleated cell number was recorded as an estimate derived from reference gene primer amplification. Using immunoSEQ multiplex PCR, the repertoire was profiled, and TCRdb retains in-frame clones only, with some absent. V, J and clone size are those of that table, while D and trimming were read from the DNA. The table has roughly 170,000 clones, 84% seen once. This CDR3 has 14 amino acids. Per germline, CDR1 SGHTS and CDR2 YDEGEE. J was trimmed by 4 bases and V by 8 bases; bases with no gene match: 9. The rearrangement uses TRBV5-8 and TRBJ1-1; 9 bases map to TRBD1. The sample consisted of peripheral blood. The sequence came from a human donor in a cohort sampled during active COVID-19. CDR3 amino acids: CASYAGQGFTEAFF. The CDR3 bases are TGTGCCAGTTACGCGGGACAGGGTTTCACTGAAGCTTTCTTT.